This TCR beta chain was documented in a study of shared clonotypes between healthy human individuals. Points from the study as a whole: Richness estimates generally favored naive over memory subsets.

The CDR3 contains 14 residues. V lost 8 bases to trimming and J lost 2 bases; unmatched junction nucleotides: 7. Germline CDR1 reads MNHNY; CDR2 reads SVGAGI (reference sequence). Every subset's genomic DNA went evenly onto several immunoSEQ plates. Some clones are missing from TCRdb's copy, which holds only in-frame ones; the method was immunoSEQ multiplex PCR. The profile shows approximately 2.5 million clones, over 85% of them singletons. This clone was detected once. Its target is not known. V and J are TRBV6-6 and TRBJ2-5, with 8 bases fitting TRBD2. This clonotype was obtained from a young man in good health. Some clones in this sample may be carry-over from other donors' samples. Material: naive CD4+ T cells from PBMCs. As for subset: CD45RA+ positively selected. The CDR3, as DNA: TGTGCCAGCCGCGCCGGGGGGGTGCAAGAGACCCAGTACTTC. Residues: CASRAGGVQETQYF.